These 6 T cell receptor beta chains were all obtained from the same sample, sequenced in a study of CD8+CD57+ T cells in acquired aplastic anemia. It was patients with CD8+CD57+ cell expansion by flow cytometry who were chosen for sequencing. For CDR3 and TCR beta VDJ profiling, genomic DNA was the template used. TCRdb independently ran MiXCR on the reads; one entry per CDR3 protein. The sample includes more than 150,000 distinct CDR3 sequences, almost 50% seen only once; the top ten take around 13%. Sequencing input: sorted CD4+, CD8+, or CD8+CD57+ T cells (not recorded which) from PBMCs. The receptors were gathered from a human donor with aplastic anemia.

Turning to this clonotype: This is likely a read error, given that the CDR3 carries no conserved phenylalanine or tryptophan at its end. The DNA is omitted, as the CDR3 cannot be located on it reliably, and the CDR3 follows TCRdb's listing. The rearrangement uses TRBV24-1 and TRBJ1-5; the table's D call TRBD1 went unverified against the DNA. Germline V gene sequence: CDR1 KGHDR, CDR2 SFDVKD. The CDR3 is 13 amino acids long, termini counted. The CDR3: CATSGGWGQPQRC.

This clonotype showed up just a few times. The CDR3 region has the DNA TGTGCCGCCCGTAGGGGGGGCAGGGATACGCAGTATTTT. Residues: CAARRGGRDTQYF. The gene calls are TRBV28 and TRBJ2-3; D possibly corresponds to TRBD2 (7 bases). Trimming took 11 bases from V and 6 from J, leaving 18 bases between them. This CDR3 spans 13 amino acids. Germline CDR1 reads MDHEN; CDR2 reads SYDVKM.

The chain couples TRBV10-3 to TRBJ1-2; 8 nucleotides match TRBD1. The germline V gene encodes CDR1 ENHRY and CDR2 SYGVKD. V gave up 4 bases and J gave up 6 bases; unmatched junction bases: 7. CDR3 length equals 14 residues. The CDR3 is CAISAAATGDGYTF. CDR3 DNA sequence: TGTGCCATCAGTGCGGCGGCGACAGGGGATGGCTACACCTTC.

The chain combines TRBV15 with TRBJ1-5, with TRBD1 matching over 8 bases. Germline CDR1 and CDR2: LNHNV and YYDKDF (reference sequence). CDR3 length: 16 residues. After removal of 3 bases from V and 4 bases from J, the junction contained 8 bases not matched to a gene. The DNA for the CDR3 is TGTGCCACCAGCAGCGGACATACAGGGGGGAATCAGCCCCAGCATTTT. It encodes CATSSGHTGGNQPQHF.

In regard to this clonotype: An end of the junction differs from the germline gene, which may be a read error. This chain uses TRBV20-1 with TRBJ2-7; no reliable D call. This CDR3 contains 15 residues. Germline-derived CDR1 and CDR2 are DFQATT and SNEGSKA (reference sequence). Here the CDR3 reads CSVREPSNRGYEQYF. The DNA for the CDR3 is TGCAGTGTTAGAGAACCCTCGAACAGAGGCTACGAGCAGTACTTC.

V and J are TRBV11-2 and TRBJ2-7; D ambiguous. The CDR3 spans 13 residues. Looked up from germline, CDR1 is SGHAT and CDR2 is FQNNGV. V lost 4 bases to trimming and J lost 4 bases, with 11 bases between them. CDR3 DNA sequence: TGTGCCAGCAGCTCCCCCCGACAATACGAGCAGTACTTC. Translation: CASSSPRQYEQYF.